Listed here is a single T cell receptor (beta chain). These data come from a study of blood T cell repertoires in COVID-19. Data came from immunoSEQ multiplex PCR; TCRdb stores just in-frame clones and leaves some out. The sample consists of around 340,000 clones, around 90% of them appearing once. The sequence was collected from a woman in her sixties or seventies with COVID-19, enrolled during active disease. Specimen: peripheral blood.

The CDR3 DNA is TGTGCCAGCAGTGGGACACGCTACGAGCAGTACTTC. This sequence encodes CASSGTRYEQYF. The rearrangement links TRBV12-3 or TRBV12-4 to TRBJ2-7, with D tentatively TRBD1 (6 bases). Trimming cost V 5 bases and J 3 bases, with 8 bases left between them. The CDR3 totals 12 residues.